This T cell receptor (beta chain) is from a study of cytomegalovirus exposure and HLA in healthy donors. Researchers ran the PCR with 60 Vbeta and 13 Jbeta primers. Clones were sequenced by immunoSEQ multiplex PCR, and TCRdb holds only the in-frame ones, with some missing. The table shows roughly 140,000 clones, with 75% to 85% occurring only once. For this clone: Its antigen is not identified.

Notes on the study in general: Versus the approximately 720-donor mean, an Asian-associated ancestry cluster reportedly showed fewer N-insertions in a later analysis. Most CMV-associated TCR beta chains appeared HLA-restricted in a later analysis. Reported results showed that the classifier diagnosed cytomegalovirus status with high specificity and sensitivity. A later analysis linked a missense variant in DCLRE1C to the trimming of TCR beta V and J genes.

Material: PBMCs. This receptor was taken from a middle-aged woman in good health and CMV-seropositive.

CDR3 sequence reads: CASTNQGGNEQFF. The CDR3 nucleotides read TGTGCCAGCACCAATCAAGGGGGCAATGAGCAGTTCTTC. The chain uses TRBV7-2 and TRBJ2-1; D perhaps matches TRBD1 (6 bases). From germline, CDR1 is SGHTA and CDR2 FQGNSA. V dropped 7 bases and J dropped 6 bases, with 13 bases sitting between them. The CDR3 extends over 13 amino acids.